This entry lists 26 T cell receptor beta chains sequenced from one sample in a study of CD8 T cells in ankylosing spondylitis. TCRdb reanalysed the 5' RACE reads using MiXCR and keeps one entry per CDR3 protein. The sample consists of some 200,000 distinct CDR3 sequences, roughly 25% of them appearing once. The specimen was blood, either unsorted or a sorted T cell fraction (not recorded which). These receptors were taken from a male donor with ankylosing spondylitis or in good health (not recorded which).

The rearrangement links TRBV20-1 to TRBJ2-3; TRBD2 matches at 8 bases. The CDR3 extends over 15 amino acids. V was pared by 3 bases and J by 0 bases, with 5 bases of the junction left unmatched. Germline assignment: CDR1 DFQATT and CDR2 SNEGSKA (reference sequence). The CDR3 region is CSASRASGSTDTQYF. The DNA for the CDR3 is TGCAGTGCTAGCAGGGCTAGCGGGAGCACAGATACGCAGTATTTT.

A word on this clonotype: A read error is possible here, since a much larger clone lies one base away. V is TRBV5-1 and J is TRBJ1-2, with TRBD1 identical over 7 bases. Germline CDR1 reads SGHRS; CDR2 reads YFSETQ. The ends lost 7 bases at V and 2 bases at J; junction bases unmatched: 8. CDR3 length equals 14 residues. Here the CDR3 DNA reads TGCGCCAGCGGCCCCTCGACAGGGAACTATGGCTACACCTTC. Translated, it gives CASGPSTGNYGYTF.

Ten or more counts support this clonotype. The gene calls are TRBV27 and TRBJ2-1; TRBD2 matches at 7 bases. The V gene's germline CDR1 is MNHEY and CDR2 SMNVEV (reference sequence). The trim removed 3 bases at V and 6 bases at J, leaving 2 bases unmatched. This CDR3 contains 13 residues. The CDR3: CASSFRLANEQFF. In DNA, the CDR3 is TGTGCCAGCAGTTTCAGACTAGCCAATGAGCAGTTCTTC.

The sample holds many counts of this clonotype. V gene TRBV6-1 combines with J gene TRBJ2-6; 7 bases are a match to TRBD1. The CDR3 consists of 16 residues. The J segment lost 0 bases and the V segment lost 8 bases, leaving 7 bases of the junction unmatched. Per germline, CDR1 MNHNS and CDR2 SASEGT. The CDR3 DNA follows: TGTGCCAGCGGAAGACAGGGCTCCTCTGGGGCCAACGTCCTGACTTTC. Residues: CASGRQGSSGANVLTF.

This clonotype was observed many times. This chain connects TRBV12-3 or TRBV12-4 to TRBJ2-7, with TRBD2 matching 11 bases. The J segment lost 0 bases and the V segment lost 5 bases, leaving 3 bases of the junction unmatched. CDR3 length equals 15 residues. DNA of the CDR3: TGTGCCAGCAGTACCACTAGCGGGAGCTCCTACGAGCAGTACTTC. It specifies CASSTTSGSSYEQYF.

There are many counts of this clonotype. The V gene is TRBV5-1, the J gene TRBJ1-1, with no clear D. V lost 4 bases, J lost 1 base, and 14 bases lay in between. The CDR3 length is 15 residues. Germline V gives CDR1 SGHRS, CDR2 YFSETQ. CDR3 loop: CASSRKSTSNTEAFF. In nucleotides, the CDR3 is TGCGCCAGCAGCCGGAAATCCACTTCGAACACTGAAGCTTTCTTT.

There are many counts of this clonotype. This chain links TRBV3-1 with TRBJ1-4, with TRBD1 matching over 7 bases. Germline CDR1 and CDR2: LGHDT and YNNKEL (reference sequence). With 3 bases clipped from V and 8 bases from J, the junction kept 12 bases outside the gene matches. The CDR3 length is 16 residues. The CDR3 reads CASSQTSGTVDEKLFF. CDR3 nucleotides: TGTGCCAGCAGCCAGACATCCGGGACAGTCGACGAAAAACTGTTTTTT.

J is TRBJ1-2 and V is TRBV5-1, with D possibly being TRBD1 (5 bases). The CDR3 covers 14 residues. The V end lost 3 bases, the J end lost 2 bases, and 11 bases lay between the germline ends. Germline V gene lookup returns CDR1 SGHRS and CDR2 YFSETQ. This CDR3 reads CASSSSPGNYGYTF. In DNA, the CDR3 is TGCGCCAGCAGCTCCAGCCCAGGGAACTATGGCTACACCTTC.

This clonotype was detected a few times. The gene calls are TRBV24-1 and TRBJ2-5; either TRBD1 or TRBD2 may fit D (5 bases each). The CDR3 has 12 residues. Per germline, CDR1 KGHDR and CDR2 SFDVKD. Deletions cut 5 bases from V and 5 bases from J, with 8 bases between. The CDR3 sequence is CATSGDAETQYF. The CDR3 DNA reads as TGTGCCACCAGTGGGGACGCGGAGACCCAGTACTTC.

This clonotype came up many times. This chain links TRBV5-1 with TRBJ2-4; the D gene is possibly TRBD2 (6 bases). The germline V and J ends were trimmed by 5 bases and 1 base, with 10 bases remaining between them. Looked up from germline, CDR1 is SGHRS and CDR2 is YFSETQ. This CDR3 comprises 14 residues. CDR3 residues: CASSLEGAKNIQYF. CDR3 in DNA: TGCGCCAGCAGTCTGGAGGGGGCCAAAAACATTCAGTACTTC.

The rearrangement links TRBV5-1 to TRBJ1-4, with TRBD1 identical over 8 bases. The length of the CDR3 is 15 residues. Germline V gene data show CDR1 as SGHRS and CDR2 as YFSETQ. Germline trimming cut 2 bases from V and 4 bases from J; bases unmatched to any gene: 4. Written as DNA, the CDR3 is TGCGCCAGCAGCTTTGACAGGGGACATAATGAAAAACTGTTTTTT. Residues: CASSFDRGHNEKLFF.

V is TRBV20-1 and J is TRBJ1-1; 9 nucleotides agree with TRBD1. Germline values: CDR1 DFQATT, CDR2 SNEGSKA (reference sequence). V trimming: 1 base; J trimming: 6 bases; junction bases outside the gene matches: 3. This CDR3 has 13 residues. DNA for the CDR3: TGCAGTGCTAGAGGGGACAGGGCGCCTGAAGCTTTCTTT. It yields the protein CSARGDRAPEAFF.

This clonotype was seen more than once but under ten times. The chain links TRBV20-1 to TRBJ2-4; 13 bases fit TRBD2. V was clipped by 6 bases and J by 8 bases; unmatched bases: 10. Germline assignment: CDR1 DFQATT and CDR2 SNEGSKA (reference sequence). The CDR3 loop spans 15 amino acids. Here the CDR3 reads CSATTSGRALDIQYF. The CDR3 coding sequence is TGCAGTGCGACTACTAGCGGGAGGGCTTTGGACATTCAGTACTTC.

Regarding this clonotype: A much larger clonotype is one base distant, so this may be a read error. The CDR3 does not close with the conserved phenylalanine or tryptophan, likely indicating a read error. The V and J genes are TRBV7-9 and TRBJ1-5, with 7 bases fitting TRBD1. V was clipped by 3 bases and J by 2 bases; unmatched bases: 4. CDR1 and CDR2 (germline): SEHNR, FQNEAQ (reference sequence). The CDR3 is 15 amino acids. The CDR3 here is CASSLDGQGNQPQHL. CDR3 bases: TGTGCCAGCAGCTTGGACGGACAGGGCAATCAGCCCCAGCATCTT.

The J gene is TRBJ2-3, the V gene TRBV20-1; 8 nucleotides align to TRBD2. The CDR3 spans 15 residues. CDR1 and CDR2 from the germline V gene are DFQATT and SNEGSKA (reference sequence). Trimming removed 4 bases from V and 4 bases from J; junction bases left unmatched: 10. For the CDR3, the DNA is TGCAGTGCTACCTGGGCGGGGGGAGTTGCAGATACGCAGTATTTT. Its protein product is CSATWAGGVADTQYF.

V usage is TRBV10-2 and J usage is TRBJ2-4; TRBD1 agrees at 8 bases. V lost 9 bases to trimming and J lost 13 bases; unmatched junction nucleotides: 14. Germline V gene lookup returns CDR1 WSHSY and CDR2 SAAADI. The CDR3 loop spans 13 amino acids. CDR3 protein: CASSGGTGDKQYF. The CDR3 region has the DNA TGCGCCAGTTCAGGTGGGACAGGAGACAAACAGTACTTC.

This clonotype was counted a few times. This rearrangement joins TRBV29-1 to TRBJ2-1, with a tentative D call TRBD2 (6 bases). Germline assignment: CDR1 SQVTM and CDR2 ANQGSEA. CDR3 length: 16 residues. V lost 0 bases and J 5 bases, leaving 17 bases between the germline ends. The CDR3 DNA is TGCAGCGTTGAAGAGCGGAGGGCCCCGATGGACAATGAGCAGTTCTTC. Protein: CSVEERRAPMDNEQFF.

V usage is TRBV27 and J usage is TRBJ2-2; D ambiguous. Trimming took off 0 bases at V and 8 bases at J, with 4 bases between the two ends. This CDR3 has 12 amino acids. Germline V gene lookup returns CDR1 MNHEY and CDR2 SMNVEV (reference sequence). The CDR3 here is CASSLSKGELFF. In nucleotides, the CDR3 is TGTGCCAGCAGTTTATCGAAAGGGGAGCTGTTTTTT.

In this sample, this clonotype turned up a few times. J is TRBJ2-7 and V is TRBV29-1; D call uncertain. With 5 bases removed from V and 3 bases from J, the gap between germline ends came to 8 bases. The CDR3 runs 11 residues. Germline V gene data show CDR1 as SQVTM and CDR2 as ANQGSEA. The CDR3 DNA reads TGCAGCGTTCCTGCAAGCTACGAGCAGTACTTC. Translating gives CSVPASYEQYF.

This clonotype has at least ten counts. The chain couples TRBV29-1 to TRBJ2-5; no firm D call. Germline V gives CDR1 SQVTM, CDR2 ANQGSEA. V gave up 3 bases and J gave up 7 bases, with 12 bases separating them. This CDR3 contains 12 residues. This chain's CDR3 is CSVDHGHRTQYF. The CDR3 DNA reads TGCAGCGTTGATCATGGGCATCGGACCCAGTACTTC.

The chain recombines TRBV2 with TRBJ2-1; D possibly matches TRBD1 or TRBD2 (5 bases each). The CDR3 runs 16 residues. Trimming pared 6 bases from V and 10 bases from J, leaving 25 bases between. Germline loops: CDR1 SNHLY, CDR2 FYNNEI. Here the CDR3 reads CASRGPPRDPGREQFF. The CDR3 coding sequence is TGTGCCAGCAGGGGGCCCCCCCGGGACCCCGGACGGGAGCAGTTCTTC.

This clonotype was counted ten times or more. This rearrangement joins TRBV29-1 to TRBJ1-1, with no clear D. Looked up from germline, CDR1 is SQVTM and CDR2 is ANQGSEA. Trimming removed 7 bases from V and 5 bases from J, with 8 bases in between. The CDR3 is 10 residues long. CDR3 bases: TGCAGCGCCAGGATTACTGAAGCTTTCTTT. This encodes CSARITEAFF.

This clonotype appeared many times. The V and J genes are TRBV7-2 and TRBJ2-6; no firm D call. The germline V and J ends were trimmed by 5 bases and 0 bases, with 11 bases remaining between them. Germline CDR1 reads SGHTA; CDR2 reads FQGNSA. The CDR3 length is 16 residues. CDR3 sequence: CASSTYVASGANVLTF. CDR3 sequence (DNA): TGTGCCAGCAGCACCTATGTCGCCTCTGGGGCCAACGTCCTGACTTTC. The full variable domain, with the rest looked up from reference TRBV7-2 and TRBJ2-6, is GAGVSQSPSNKVTEKGKDVELRCDPISGHTALYWYRQSLGQGLEFLIYFQGNSAPDKSGLPSDRFSAERTGGSVSTLTIQRTQQEDSAVYLCASSTYVASGANVLTFGAGSRLTVL.

This clonotype has more than one count but fewer than ten. The chain employs TRBV29-1 and TRBJ2-7; D uncertain. The CDR3 loop spans 11 amino acids. The germline V and J ends were trimmed by 8 bases and 5 bases, with 13 bases remaining between them. Germline V lookup: CDR1 SQVTM, CDR2 ANQGSEA. CDR3 sequence: CSPPRVHEQYF. In nucleotides, the CDR3 is TGCAGCCCGCCCCGCGTTCACGAGCAGTACTTC.

The CDR3 coding sequence is TGTGCCAGCAGATCGGACATTACAATCACAGATACGCAGTATTTT. Amino acid sequence: CASRSDITITDTQYF. This rearrangement joins TRBV27 to TRBJ2-3, with a possible D match to TRBD1 (5 bases). Germline V lookup: CDR1 MNHEY, CDR2 SMNVEV (reference sequence). V lost 6 bases, J lost 2 bases, and 15 bases lay in between. This CDR3 contains 15 residues.

For the CDR3, the DNA is TGCAGTGCTAGAGAGGCATCCTACAATGAGCAGTTCTTC. Translating it yields CSAREASYNEQFF. The chain joins TRBV20-1 to TRBJ2-1; no clear D gene. Germline V lookup: CDR1 DFQATT, CDR2 SNEGSKA (reference sequence). V gave up 0 bases and J gave up 1 base, with 4 bases separating them. This CDR3 region has 13 residues.